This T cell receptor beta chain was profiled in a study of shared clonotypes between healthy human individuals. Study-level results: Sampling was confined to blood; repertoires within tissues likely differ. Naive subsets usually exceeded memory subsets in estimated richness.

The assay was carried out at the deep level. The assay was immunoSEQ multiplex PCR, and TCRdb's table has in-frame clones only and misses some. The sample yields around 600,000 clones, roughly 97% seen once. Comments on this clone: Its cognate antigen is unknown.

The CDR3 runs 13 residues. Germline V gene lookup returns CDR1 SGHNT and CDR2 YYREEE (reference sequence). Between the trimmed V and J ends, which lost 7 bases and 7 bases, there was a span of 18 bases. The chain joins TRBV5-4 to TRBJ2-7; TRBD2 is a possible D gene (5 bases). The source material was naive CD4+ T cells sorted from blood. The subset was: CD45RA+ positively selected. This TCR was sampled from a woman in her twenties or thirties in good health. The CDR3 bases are TGTGCCAGCGCCCCCGCCAGTCGAGGGGAGCAGTACTTC. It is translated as CASAPASRGEQYF.